The clone carrying this TCR beta chain was counted only a few times. Antigen specificity is unknown. During the collection period, no donor immune events like infections were recorded. Germline-derived CDR1 and CDR2 are SGHDT and YYEEEE. This CDR3 comprises 16 residues. Deletions cut 1 base from V and 2 bases from J, with 13 bases between. The entry originates in a study of identifying expanded T cells in peripheral blood. General study findings and limits: Across healthy donors, higher total template counts meant significantly greater roughly 2-week count variance. Approximately 1.2 clones differed between technical replicates, versus roughly 16 and 20 over time.

Profiling relied on immunoSEQ multiplex PCR, and the TCRdb table lists in-frame clones only, not all of them. Here the sample spans roughly 63,000 clones, around 83% being singletons. The TCR sequence derives from a person aged 18 to 75 in good health. Sample: blood. This sequence joins TRBV5-6 and TRBJ1-5; no firm D call. The CDR3 DNA is TGTGCCAGCAGCTTGCGTCAGTTAAGGGGCAATCAGCCCCAGCATTTT. It translates to CASSLRQLRGNQPQHF.